This record covers a single T cell receptor beta chain. Its antigen is undetermined. With 4 bases removed from V and 7 bases from J, the gap between germline ends came to 19 bases. Per germline, CDR1 SGHAT and CDR2 FQNNGV. This CDR3 has 16 residues. The method was immunoSEQ multiplex PCR; TCRdb's version includes in-frame clones alone and lacks a portion of them. In the table there are some 170,000 clones, 85% to 90% of which are singletons. This specimen belongs to a study of T cell responses to AZD1222 COVID-19 vaccine. For the study at large: Samples with a second dose at about 4 or about 12 weeks were pooled together. The study, taken as a whole, reports: Spike-specific TCR repertoires showed rising breadth and depth after two AZD1222 doses. Donors were largely white British and mainly female; clonal diversity was possibly underestimated.

This rearrangement joins TRBV11-2 to TRBJ2-2; TRBD1 might be the D (5 bases). Material: peripheral blood, obtained on day 0 of AZD1222 vaccination. This receptor was taken from an adult in good health. The CDR3 protein is CASSSQLFGRGGELFF. The CDR3 nucleotides read TGTGCCAGCAGCTCCCAACTATTCGGAAGGGGCGGGGAGCTGTTTTTT.